A selection of T cell receptor beta chains follows, all from one sample in a study of T cell responses to AZD1222 COVID-19 vaccine. The data were produced by immunoSEQ multiplex PCR, yet TCRdb's version contains in-frame clones alone and is incomplete. The sample lists around 150,000 clones, roughly 80% occurring once. The sample consisted of peripheral blood, taken on day 0 of AZD1222 vaccination. The source is an adult in good health. Each CDR3 is given with its conserved first and last residue. Fields, in order: J gene, clone size, V gene, CDR3 length, D gene, CDR3 protein, CDR3 DNA. A D gene is named only where the DNA matches it firmly. Clone sizes are given selectively: once, few, many, or a class where the clone is expanded.

>TRBJ2-3|few|TRBV29-1|11|-
CSVDITDTQYF
TGCAGCGTTGATATCACAGATACGCAGTATTTT
>TRBJ1-2|-|TRBV28|14|TRBD1
CASTLTGGRSGYTF
TGTGCCAGCACCTTAACAGGGGGAAGGAGTGGCTACACCTTC
>TRBJ1-2|-|TRBV12-3/TRBV12-4|13|-
CASSLVGGAGYTF
TGTGCCAGCAGTTTAGTTGGGGGGGCTGGCTACACCTTC
>TRBJ2-3|-|TRBV2|14|-
CASIFGALMNTQYF
TGTGCCAGCATCTTCGGGGCACTGATGAATACGCAGTATTTT
>TRBJ1-6|few|TRBV28|15|TRBD1
CASSFPTGNYSPLHF
TGTGCCAGCAGTTTCCCGACAGGGAATTATTCACCCCTCCACTTT
>TRBJ1-4|few|TRBV5-8|15|-
CASSLSGGTHEKLFF
TGTGCCAGCAGCTTGAGTGGGGGCACCCATGAAAAACTGTTTTTT
>TRBJ1-4|-|TRBV28|17|-
CASSPPLRGARNEKLFF
TGTGCCAGCAGTCCACCCTTGCGTGGGGCCCGTAATGAAAAACTGTTTTTT
>TRBJ1-1|-|TRBV28|16|TRBD1
CASSTRQGKMNTEAFF
TGTGCCAGCAGTACCCGACAGGGCAAGATGAACACTGAAGCTTTCTTT
>TRBJ1-4|once|TRBV15|12|-
CATSRTPGQLFF
TGTGCCACCAGCAGGACTCCTGGTCAACTGTTTTTT
>TRBJ1-2|-|TRBV27|15|-
CASSLQGTPVYGYTF
TGTGCCAGCAGTTTACAAGGGACCCCTGTCTATGGCTACACCTTC
>TRBJ1-6|-|TRBV19|15|TRBD1
CASSISGTGGSPLHF
TGTGCCAGTAGTATATCCGGGACAGGGGGATCACCCCTCCACTTT
>TRBJ1-2|-|TRBV6-5|15|-
CASSYGPTDKYGYTF
TGTGCCAGCAGTTACGGGCCGACAGATAAATATGGCTACACCTTC
>TRBJ2-3|-|TRBV6-1|11|-
CASSEDRRQYF
TGTGCCAGCAGTGAAGACAGGAGGCAGTATTTT
>TRBJ1-5|-|TRBV10-1|13|-
CASSAGNNQPQHF
TGCGCCAGCAGTGCCGGGAACAATCAGCCCCAGCATTTT
>TRBJ2-3|few|TRBV9|16|TRBD2
CASSVSSGGATDTQYF
TGTGCCAGCAGCGTATCCAGCGGGGGGGCCACAGATACGCAGTATTTT
>TRBJ2-6|-|TRBV10-3|15|-
CAISEGSSGANVLTF
TGTGCCATCAGTGAAGGGAGCTCTGGGGCCAACGTCCTGACTTTC
>TRBJ2-2|medium-sized|TRBV6-5|14|-
CASSYNPESGELFF
TGTGCCAGCAGTTACAATCCTGAGTCCGGGGAGCTGTTTTTT
>TRBJ1-1|once|TRBV6-5|13|-
CASIHPGNTEAFF
TGTGCCAGCATACATCCAGGGAACACTGAAGCTTTCTTT
>TRBJ1-1|-|TRBV5-8|12|-
CASSSSLEQDHF
TGTGCCAGCAGCTCTTCCTTAGAGCAAGATCACTTT
>TRBJ1-6|-|TRBV2|14|TRBD1
CASSVGQVHSPLHF
TGTGCCAGCAGCGTCGGACAGGTGCACTCACCCCTCCACTTT
>TRBJ1-1|once|TRBV5-1|14|TRBD1
CASSGGQLNTEAFF
TGCGCCAGCAGCGGGGGACAGTTGAACACTGAAGCTTTCTTT
>TRBJ2-7|-|TRBV7-6|14|TRBD1
CASSSGTGLVEQYF
TGTGCCAGCAGCTCCGGGACAGGGCTCGTTGAGCAGTACTTC
>TRBJ1-1|-|TRBV5-1|15|-
CASSLTAHTNTEAFF
TGCGCCAGCAGCCTAACGGCCCACACCAACACTGAAGCTTTCTTT
>TRBJ2-1|-|TRBV19|16|-
CASSIAPQGGRNEQFF
TGTGCCAGTAGTATAGCCCCACAGGGGGGGAGAAATGAGCAGTTCTTC
>TRBJ1-4|-|TRBV6-6|12|-
CASWRWSEKLFF
TGTGCCAGCTGGCGATGGAGTGAAAAACTGTTTTTT
>TRBJ1-6|-|TRBV15|15|-
CATLPYLEANSPLHF
TGTGCCACCCTACCCTACCTGGAGGCCAATTCACCCCTCCACTTT
>TRBJ1-2|-|TRBV4-2|14|-
CASSQAGALKGYTF
TGTGCCAGCAGCCAAGCGGGGGCGTTGAAGGGCTACACCTTC
>TRBJ2-7|once|TRBV5-1|16|TRBD1
CASSLGGTGKTYEQYF
TGCGCCAGCAGCTTGGGGGGGACAGGCAAGACCTACGAGCAGTACTTC
>TRBJ1-1|-|TRBV6-4|12|-
CASSDGQGEAFF
TGTGCCAGCAGTGACGGGCAGGGTGAAGCTTTCTTT
>TRBJ1-2|-|TRBV6-1|16|-
CASSERQAATSYGYTF
TGTGCCAGCAGTGAAAGACAGGCAGCTACCTCTTATGGCTACACCTTC
>TRBJ2-7|-|TRBV7-9|16|-
CASSLEGGGSSYEQYF
TGTGCCAGCAGCTTAGAGGGAGGGGGGAGCTCCTACGAGCAGTACTTC
>TRBJ1-3|-|TRBV5-1|16|TRBD1
CASSLNAGQGIGTIYF
TGCGCCAGCAGCTTAAACGCCGGACAGGGAATAGGTACCATATATTTT
>TRBJ2-1|few|TRBV6-5|14|TRBD1
CASGITRDREAQFF
TGTGCCAGCGGTATCACCAGGGACAGGGAGGCGCAGTTCTTC
>TRBJ1-3|-|TRBV5-1|13|-
CASSSLSGNTIYF
TGCGCCAGCAGCTCACTATCCGGAAACACCATATATTTT
>TRBJ1-1|-|TRBV7-8|14|TRBD1
CASSRGQGNTEAFF
TGTGCCAGCAGCCGTGGACAGGGGAACACTGAAGCTTTCTTT
>TRBJ1-4|-|TRBV6-5|15|-
CASSKAQTTNEKLFF
TGTGCCAGCAGCAAGGCACAGACAACTAATGAAAAACTGTTTTTT
>TRBJ2-1|-|TRBV7-6|17|TRBD2
CASSLESGGAGRNEQFF
TGTGCCAGCAGCTTAGAAAGCGGGGGGGCCGGCAGGAATGAGCAGTTCTTC
>TRBJ1-2|-|TRBV6-5|15|TRBD1
CASSYSKQGAYGYTF
TGTGCCAGCAGTTACTCGAAACAGGGGGCCTATGGCTACACCTTC
>TRBJ1-5|-|TRBV6-5|13|TRBD1
CASSWDSRAPQHF
TGTGCCAGCAGTTGGGACAGTCGAGCGCCCCAGCATTTT
>TRBJ2-4|-|TRBV5-1|14|-
CASSFEGASDIQYF
TGCGCCAGCAGCTTTGAGGGCGCTTCGGACATTCAGTACTTC
>TRBJ2-5|once|TRBV11-3|15|TRBD2
CASSLGGGLQETQYF
TGTGCCAGCAGCTTAGGGGGGGGACTCCAAGAGACCCAGTACTTC
>TRBJ2-3|-|TRBV7-3|17|TRBD2
CASSLSSGGSGTDTQYF
TGTGCCAGCAGCTTATCATCGGGGGGGAGCGGCACAGATACGCAGTATTTT
>TRBJ2-1|-|TRBV7-9|17|-
CASSQTLGKGVYNEQFF
TGTGCCAGCAGCCAAACACTGGGAAAAGGGGTTTACAATGAGCAGTTCTTC
>TRBJ1-5|once|TRBV19|14|-
CASSLHGGNQPQHF
TGTGCCAGTAGTCTCCACGGGGGCAATCAGCCCCAGCATTTT
>TRBJ2-1|once|TRBV6-5|15|-
CASSYVAPQGNEQFF
TGTGCCAGCAGTTACGTAGCCCCCCAAGGCAATGAGCAGTTCTTC
>TRBJ2-7|-|TRBV5-1|14|-
CASTEGTPSYEQYF
TGCGCCAGCACCGAGGGGACACCCTCCTACGAGCAGTACTTC
>TRBJ2-6|-|TRBV28|15|TRBD2
CASSFSGAGANVLTF
TGTGCCAGCAGTTTTAGCGGGGCTGGGGCCAACGTCCTGACTTTC
>TRBJ2-2|-|TRBV21-1|18|-
CASRSGGRIHRNTGELFF
TGTGCCAGCAGATCAGGGGGACGGATACATAGAAACACCGGGGAGCTGTTTTTT
>TRBJ2-7|-|TRBV9|15|-
CASSVGVGRRYEQYF
TGTGCCAGCAGCGTAGGGGTCGGAAGGAGATACGAGCAGTACTTC
>TRBJ1-1|-|TRBV6-5|15|TRBD1
CASSLDRAPNTEAFF
TGTGCCAGCAGTCTCGACAGGGCACCCAACACTGAAGCTTTCTTT